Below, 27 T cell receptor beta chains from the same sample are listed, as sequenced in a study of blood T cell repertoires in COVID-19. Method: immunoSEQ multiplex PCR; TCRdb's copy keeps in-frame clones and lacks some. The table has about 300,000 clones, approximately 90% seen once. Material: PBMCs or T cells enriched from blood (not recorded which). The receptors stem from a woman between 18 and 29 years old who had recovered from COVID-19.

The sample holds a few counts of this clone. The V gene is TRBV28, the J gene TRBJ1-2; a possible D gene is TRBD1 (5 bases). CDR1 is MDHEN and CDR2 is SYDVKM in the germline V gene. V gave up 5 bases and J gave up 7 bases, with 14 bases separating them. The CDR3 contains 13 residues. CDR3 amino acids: CASSAGPFGGYTF. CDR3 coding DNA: TGTGCCAGCAGTGCAGGGCCCTTCGGTGGCTACACCTTC.

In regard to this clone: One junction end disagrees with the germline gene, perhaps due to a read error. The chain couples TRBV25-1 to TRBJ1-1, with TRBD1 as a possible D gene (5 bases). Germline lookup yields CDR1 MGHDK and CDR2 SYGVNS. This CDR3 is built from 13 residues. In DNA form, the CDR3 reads TGTGCGAGCAGACCGGCGGGGGGGAGACGGGCTTTCTTT. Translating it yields CASRPAGGRRAFF.

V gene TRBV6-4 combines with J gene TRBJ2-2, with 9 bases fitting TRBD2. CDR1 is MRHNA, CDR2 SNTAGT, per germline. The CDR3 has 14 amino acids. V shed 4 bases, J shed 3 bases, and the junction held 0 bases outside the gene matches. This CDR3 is CASSVAGDTGELFF. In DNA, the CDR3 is TGTGCCAGCAGTGTAGCGGGAGACACCGGGGAGCTGTTTTTT.

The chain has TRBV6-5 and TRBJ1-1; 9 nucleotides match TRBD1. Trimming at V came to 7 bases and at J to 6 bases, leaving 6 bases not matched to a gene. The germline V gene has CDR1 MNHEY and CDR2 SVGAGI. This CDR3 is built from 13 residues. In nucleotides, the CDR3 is TGTGCCAGCACGCTAACAGGGGGCGCTGAAGCTTTCTTT. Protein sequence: CASTLTGGAEAFF.

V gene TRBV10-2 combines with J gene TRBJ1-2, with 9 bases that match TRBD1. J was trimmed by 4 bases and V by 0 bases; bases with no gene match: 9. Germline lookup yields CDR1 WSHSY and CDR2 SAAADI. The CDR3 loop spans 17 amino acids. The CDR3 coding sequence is TGCGCCAGCAGTGAGTCCAGGAGGGGACAGGGCGCCTATGGCTACACCTTC. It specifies CASSESRRGQGAYGYTF.

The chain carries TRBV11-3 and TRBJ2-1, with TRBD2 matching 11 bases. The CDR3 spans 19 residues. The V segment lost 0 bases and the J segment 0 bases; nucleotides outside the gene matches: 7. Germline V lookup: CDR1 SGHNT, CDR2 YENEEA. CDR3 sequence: CASSLDSGTSGSSYNEQFF. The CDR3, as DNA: TGTGCCAGCAGCTTAGATTCCGGGACTAGCGGAAGCTCCTACAATGAGCAGTTCTTC.

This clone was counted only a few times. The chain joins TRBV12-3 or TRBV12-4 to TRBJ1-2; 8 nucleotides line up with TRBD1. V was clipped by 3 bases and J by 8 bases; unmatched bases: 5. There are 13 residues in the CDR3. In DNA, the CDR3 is TGTGCCAGCAGTTTTGAGGCAGGGGGCGGCTACACCTTC. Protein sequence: CASSFEAGGGYTF.

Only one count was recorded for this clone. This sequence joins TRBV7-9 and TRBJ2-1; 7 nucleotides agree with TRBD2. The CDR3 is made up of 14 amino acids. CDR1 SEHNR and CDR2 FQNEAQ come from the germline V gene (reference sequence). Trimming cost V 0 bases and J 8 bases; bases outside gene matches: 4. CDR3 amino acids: CASSLAAGAHEQFF. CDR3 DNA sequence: TGTGCCAGCAGCTTAGCGGCGGGAGCACATGAGCAGTTCTTC. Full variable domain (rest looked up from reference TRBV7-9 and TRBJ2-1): DTGVSQNPRHKITKRGQNVTFRCDPISEHNRLYWYRQTLGQGPEFLTYFQNEAQLEKSRLLSDRFSAERPKGSFSTLEIQRTEQGDSAMYLCASSLAAGAHEQFFGPGTRLTVL.

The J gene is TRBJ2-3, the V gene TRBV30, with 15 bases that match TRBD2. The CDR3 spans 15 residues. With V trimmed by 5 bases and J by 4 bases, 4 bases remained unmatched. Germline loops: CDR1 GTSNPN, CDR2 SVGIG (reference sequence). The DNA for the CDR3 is TGTGCCTGGTCGTGGACTAGCGGGAGGGCAGATACGCAGTATTTT. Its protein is CAWSWTSGRADTQYF.

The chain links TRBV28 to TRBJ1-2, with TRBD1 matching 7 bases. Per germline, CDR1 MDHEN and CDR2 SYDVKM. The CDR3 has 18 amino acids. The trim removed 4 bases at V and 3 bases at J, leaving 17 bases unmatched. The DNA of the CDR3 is TGTGCCAGCAGTTCACCCGAGACAGGGATGGGAACTTACTATGGCTACACCTTC. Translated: CASSSPETGMGTYYGYTF.

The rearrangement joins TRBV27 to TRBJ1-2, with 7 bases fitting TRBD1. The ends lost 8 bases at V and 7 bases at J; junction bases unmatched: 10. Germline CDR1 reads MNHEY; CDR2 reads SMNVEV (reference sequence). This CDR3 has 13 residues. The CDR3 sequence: CASAFGRGSGYTF. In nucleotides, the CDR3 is TGTGCCAGCGCTTTCGGCAGGGGGTCTGGCTACACCTTC.

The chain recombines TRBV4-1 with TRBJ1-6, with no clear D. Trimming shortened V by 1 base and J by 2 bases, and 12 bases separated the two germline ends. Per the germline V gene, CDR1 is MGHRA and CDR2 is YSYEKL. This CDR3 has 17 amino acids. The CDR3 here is CASSQGTAQPYNSPLHF. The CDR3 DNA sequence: TGCGCCAGCAGCCAAGGGACTGCTCAACCCTATAATTCACCCCTCCACTTT.

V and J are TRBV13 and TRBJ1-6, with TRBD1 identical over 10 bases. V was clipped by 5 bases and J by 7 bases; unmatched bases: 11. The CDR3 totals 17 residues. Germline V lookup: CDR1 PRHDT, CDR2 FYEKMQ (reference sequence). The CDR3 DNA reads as TGTGCCAGCAGCCCAGTCCGGACAGGGGGGTCGAATTCACCCCTCCACTTT. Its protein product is CASSPVRTGGSNSPLHF.

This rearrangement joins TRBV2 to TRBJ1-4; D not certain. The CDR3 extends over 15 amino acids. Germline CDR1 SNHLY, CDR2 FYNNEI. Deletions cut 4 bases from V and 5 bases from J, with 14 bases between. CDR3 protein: CASSGGQGRNEKLFF. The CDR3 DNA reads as TGTGCCAGCAGTGGAGGTCAAGGGAGGAATGAAAAACTGTTTTTT.

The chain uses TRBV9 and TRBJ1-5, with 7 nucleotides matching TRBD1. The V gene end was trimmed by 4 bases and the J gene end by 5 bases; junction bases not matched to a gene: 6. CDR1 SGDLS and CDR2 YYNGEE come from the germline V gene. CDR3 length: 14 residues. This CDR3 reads CASSQDRDHQPQHF. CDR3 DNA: TGTGCCAGCAGCCAAGACAGGGATCATCAGCCCCAGCATTTT.

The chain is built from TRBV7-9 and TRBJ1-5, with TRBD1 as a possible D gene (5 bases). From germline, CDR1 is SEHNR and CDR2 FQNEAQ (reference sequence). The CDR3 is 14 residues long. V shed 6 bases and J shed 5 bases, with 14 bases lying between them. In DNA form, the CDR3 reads TGTGCCAGCAGTCAAATCGGGGGAGATCAGCCCCAGCATTTT. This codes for CASSQIGGDQPQHF.

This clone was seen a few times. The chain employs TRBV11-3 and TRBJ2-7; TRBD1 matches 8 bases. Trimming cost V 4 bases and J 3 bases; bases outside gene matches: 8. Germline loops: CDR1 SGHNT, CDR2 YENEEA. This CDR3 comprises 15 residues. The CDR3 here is CASSSGRTGNYEQYF. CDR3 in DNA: TGTGCCAGCAGCTCGGGGAGGACAGGGAACTACGAGCAGTACTTC.

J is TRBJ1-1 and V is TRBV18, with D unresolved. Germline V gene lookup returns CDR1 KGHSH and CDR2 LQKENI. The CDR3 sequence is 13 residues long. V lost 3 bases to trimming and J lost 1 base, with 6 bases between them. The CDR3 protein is CASSPASNTEAFF. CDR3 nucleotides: TGTGCCAGCTCACCTGCGTCGAACACTGAAGCTTTCTTT.

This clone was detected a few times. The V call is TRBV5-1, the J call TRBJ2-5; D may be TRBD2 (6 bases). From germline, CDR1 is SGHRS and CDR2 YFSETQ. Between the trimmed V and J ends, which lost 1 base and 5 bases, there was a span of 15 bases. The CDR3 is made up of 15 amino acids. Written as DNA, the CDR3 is TGCGCCAGCAGCTTGAATTTTGGCGGGGCCGAGACCCAGTACTTC. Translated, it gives CASSLNFGGAETQYF. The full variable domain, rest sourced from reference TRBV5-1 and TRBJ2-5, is KAGVTQTPRYLIKTRGQQVTLSCSPISGHRSVSWYQQTPGQGLQFLFEYFSETQRNKGNFPGRFSGRQFSNSRSEMNVSTLELGDSALYLCASSLNFGGAETQYFGPGTRLLVL.

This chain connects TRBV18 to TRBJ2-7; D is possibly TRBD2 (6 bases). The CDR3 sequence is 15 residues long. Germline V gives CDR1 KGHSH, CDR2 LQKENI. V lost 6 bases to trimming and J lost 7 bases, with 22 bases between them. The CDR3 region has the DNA TGTGCCAGCTCCCTCTCCCGGGACTCCCCCGGGGAGCAGTACTTC. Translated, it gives CASSLSRDSPGEQYF.

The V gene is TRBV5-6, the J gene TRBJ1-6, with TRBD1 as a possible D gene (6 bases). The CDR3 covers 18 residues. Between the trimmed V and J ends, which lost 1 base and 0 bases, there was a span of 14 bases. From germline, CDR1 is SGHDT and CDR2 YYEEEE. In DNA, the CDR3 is TGTGCCAGCAGCTTGTTTTCGGGGGGCAGCTCCTATAATTCACCCCTCCACTTT. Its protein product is CASSLFSGGSSYNSPLHF.

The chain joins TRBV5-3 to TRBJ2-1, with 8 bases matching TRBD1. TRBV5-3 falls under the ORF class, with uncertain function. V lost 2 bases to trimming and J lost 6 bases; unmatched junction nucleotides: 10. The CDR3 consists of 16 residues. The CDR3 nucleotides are TGTGCCAGAAGCTTAAAGGACAGGGAGATACGCAATGAGCAGTTCTTC. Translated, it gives CARSLKDREIRNEQFF.

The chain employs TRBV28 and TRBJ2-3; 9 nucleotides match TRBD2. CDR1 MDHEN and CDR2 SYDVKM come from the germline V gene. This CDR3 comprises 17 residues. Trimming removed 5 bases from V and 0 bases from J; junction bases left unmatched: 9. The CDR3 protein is CASSPFFSGRSTDTQYF. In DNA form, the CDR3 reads TGTGCCAGCAGTCCCTTTTTTAGCGGGAGAAGCACAGATACGCAGTATTTT. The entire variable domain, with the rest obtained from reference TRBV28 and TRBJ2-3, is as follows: DVKVTQSSRYLVKRTGEKVFLECVQDMDHENMFWYRQDPGLGLRLIYFSYDVKMKEKGDIPEGYSVSREKKERFSLILESASTNQTSMYLCASSPFFSGRSTDTQYFGPGTRLTVL.

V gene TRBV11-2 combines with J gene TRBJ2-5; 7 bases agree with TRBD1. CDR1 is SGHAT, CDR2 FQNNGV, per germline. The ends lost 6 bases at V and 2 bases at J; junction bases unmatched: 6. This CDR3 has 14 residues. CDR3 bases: TGTGCCAGCAGTTTGACAGGGTTTCAAGAGACCCAGTACTTC. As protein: CASSLTGFQETQYF.

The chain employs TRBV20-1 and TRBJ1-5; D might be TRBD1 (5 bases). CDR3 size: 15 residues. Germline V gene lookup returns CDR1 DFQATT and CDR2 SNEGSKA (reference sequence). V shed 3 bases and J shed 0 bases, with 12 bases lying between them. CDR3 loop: CSASGQGYSNQPQHF. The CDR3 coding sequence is TGCAGTGCTAGTGGTCAGGGTTATAGCAATCAGCCCCAGCATTTT.

The CDR3, as DNA: TGTGCTTCCGGAGGGGTACCGGGGGAGGGAAACATTCAGTACTTC. It specifies CASGGVPGEGNIQYF. The J gene is TRBJ2-4, the V gene TRBV10-3; 7 nucleotides line up with TRBD2. This CDR3 region has 15 residues. CDR1 is ENHRY and CDR2 is SYGVKD in the germline V gene.

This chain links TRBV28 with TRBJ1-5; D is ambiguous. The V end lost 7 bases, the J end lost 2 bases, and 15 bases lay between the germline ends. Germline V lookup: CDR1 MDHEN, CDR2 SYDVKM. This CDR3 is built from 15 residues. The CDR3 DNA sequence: TGTGCCAGCACCTCGTCTGGGGAGGGCAATCAGCCCCAGCATTTT. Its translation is CASTSSGEGNQPQHF.